One sample yielded the 25 T cell receptor beta chains listed below, sequenced in a study of blood T cell repertoires in COVID-19. The assay was immunoSEQ multiplex PCR, and TCRdb's table has in-frame clones only and misses some. The table has over 150,000 clones, around 87% seen once. Sequenced input: PBMCs or T cells enriched from blood (not recorded which). These receptors originate from a woman aged 25 to 39 who had recovered from COVID-19.

This sequence joins TRBV7-3 and TRBJ1-1; 7 bases are shared with TRBD1. CDR1 and CDR2 from the germline V gene are SGHTA and FQGTGA. The CDR3 is 12 residues long. Trimming took 5 bases from V and 6 from J; bases not matched to a gene: 3. The CDR3 DNA reads TGTGCCAGCAGCACTACAGGGGCTGAAGCTTTCTTT. This translates into CASSTTGAEAFF.

V is TRBV4-3 and J is TRBJ2-2; D is unresolved. The length of the CDR3 is 15 residues. V was trimmed by 0 bases and J by 4 bases, leaving 9 bases between them. Per germline, CDR1 LGHNA and CDR2 YSLEER. The CDR3 spells CASSQDVWSTGELFF. The CDR3 DNA follows: TGCGCCAGCAGCCAAGACGTTTGGAGCACCGGGGAGCTGTTTTTT.

Only a few counts were recorded for this clone. The V and J genes are TRBV18 and TRBJ1-6; 9 bases map to TRBD1. J gave up 7 bases and V 5 bases, and 6 bases lay outside the gene matches. Germline V lookup: CDR1 KGHSH, CDR2 LQKENI. The CDR3 runs to 15 residues. CDR3 bases: TGTGCCAGCTCAACCGGGACAGGGCCAAATTCACCCCTCCACTTT. Amino acids: CASSTGTGPNSPLHF.

CDR3 residues: CASSLGARGPNSPLHF. The CDR3, as DNA: TGTGCCAGCAGCTTAGGCGCCAGGGGGCCTAATTCACCCCTCCACTTT. The V and J genes are TRBV7-2 and TRBJ1-6, with TRBD1 identical over 8 bases. After removal of 1 base from V and 6 bases from J, the junction contained 5 bases not matched to a gene. The CDR3 contains 16 residues. Germline V gene sequence: CDR1 SGHTA, CDR2 FQGNSA. The full variable domain, its missing parts supplied by reference TRBV7-2 and TRBJ1-6, is GAGVSQSPSNKVTEKGKDVELRCDPISGHTALYWYRQSLGQGLEFLIYFQGNSAPDKSGLPSDRFSAERTGGSVSTLTIQRTQQEDSAVYLCASSLGARGPNSPLHFGNGTRLTVT.

The CDR3 spells CASSRRGTGELFF. Written as DNA, the CDR3 is TGTGCCAGCAGTAGAAGGGGCACCGGGGAGCTGTTTTTT. The genes are TRBV7-8 and TRBJ2-2; tentatively, D is TRBD1 (5 bases). Trimming took off 6 bases at V and 4 bases at J, with 9 bases between the two ends. This CDR3 is built from 13 residues. Germline CDR1 SGHVS, CDR2 FQNEAQ.

The rearrangement uses TRBV11-2 and TRBJ1-3; the D gene is possibly TRBD1 (6 bases). This CDR3 has 14 amino acids. V shed 1 base and J shed 3 bases, with 7 bases lying between them. Germline V CDR1 and CDR2: SGHAT, FQNNGV. The chain's CDR3 is CASSLAGDGNTIYF. DNA for the CDR3: TGTGCCAGCAGCTTAGCAGGGGATGGAAACACCATATATTTT.

The CDR3 is CASSPQGKNEQYF. CDR3 bases: TGTGCCAGCAGCCCTCAGGGGAAAAACGAGCAGTACTTC. The chain is built from TRBV5-4 and TRBJ2-7; TRBD1 might be the D (6 bases). V was cut by 4 bases and J by 5 bases, with 13 bases left in between. From germline, CDR1 is SGHNT and CDR2 YYREEE (reference sequence). The CDR3 totals 13 residues.

The genes are TRBV29-1 and TRBJ1-1; D is possibly TRBD1 (5 bases). V dropped 8 bases and J dropped 5 bases, with 18 bases sitting between them. Germline V gene sequence: CDR1 SQVTM, CDR2 ANQGSEA. The CDR3 is made up of 13 amino acids. The CDR3 DNA sequence: TGCAGCACGGGGGGTGGAGGCCGGACTGAAGCTTTCTTT. Its protein product is CSTGGGGRTEAFF.

This clone was detected a few times. The V call is TRBV6-5, the J call TRBJ1-2; 8 bases map to TRBD1. The CDR3 sequence is 12 residues long. The J segment lost 3 bases and the V segment lost 8 bases, leaving 2 bases of the junction unmatched. Germline V gene lookup returns CDR1 MNHEY and CDR2 SVGAGI. CDR3 protein: CASDRGHYGYTF. The CDR3 region has the DNA TGTGCCAGCGACAGGGGCCACTATGGCTACACCTTC.

The chain employs TRBV6-5 and TRBJ2-1; 7 bases map to TRBD2. Unmatched junction bases numbered 2, after V lost 6 bases and J lost 3 bases. The CDR3 contains 13 residues. The germline V gene has CDR1 MNHEY and CDR2 SVGAGI. In DNA form, the CDR3 reads TGTGCCAGCAGGGCTAGCGGCTACAATGAGCAGTTCTTC. It is translated as CASRASGYNEQFF.

By frequency in the sample, this clone is medium-sized (0.01 to 0.1%). The chain couples TRBV2 to TRBJ2-7, with 7 bases identical to TRBD2. With V trimmed by 5 bases and J by 2 bases, 6 bases remained unmatched. The CDR3 runs 14 residues. CDR1 is SNHLY and CDR2 is FYNNEI in the germline V gene. CDR3 sequence reads: CASSSGLVTYEQYF. As DNA, the CDR3 is TGTGCCAGCAGTTCCGGACTAGTAACCTACGAGCAGTACTTC.

This clone is a singleton in its sample. J is TRBJ1-5 and V is TRBV7-2; TRBD1 matches at 8 bases. The CDR3 covers 13 residues. Trimming removed 4 bases from V and 7 bases from J; junction bases left unmatched: 3. Germline CDR1 SGHTA, CDR2 FQGNSA. CDR3: CASSSRQGQPQHF. CDR3 bases: TGTGCCAGCAGCTCCCGACAGGGGCAGCCCCAGCATTTT.

The chain is built from TRBV5-1 and TRBJ1-1; D ambiguous. With 5 bases removed from V and 2 bases from J, the gap between germline ends came to 13 bases. The CDR3 is 14 amino acids. Germline-derived CDR1 and CDR2 are SGHRS and YFSETQ. The CDR3 bases are TGCGCCAGCAGGGGGAGGGTGGCTAACACTGAAGCTTTCTTT. It specifies CASRGRVANTEAFF. Looking up the rest from reference TRBV5-1 and TRBJ1-1 gives the full variable domain: KAGVTQTPRYLIKTRGQQVTLSCSPISGHRSVSWYQQTPGQGLQFLFEYFSETQRNKGNFPGRFSGRQFSNSRSEMNVSTLELGDSALYLCASRGRVANTEAFFGQGTRLTVV.

This rearrangement joins TRBV18 to TRBJ1-6, with no clear D. CDR1 and CDR2 from the germline V gene are KGHSH and LQKENI. V was shortened by 1 base and J by 6 bases, with 16 bases between the two germline ends. The CDR3 sequence is 17 residues long. CDR3 sequence: CASSPQVASQPNSPLHF. Here the CDR3 DNA reads TGTGCCAGCTCACCACAGGTAGCATCTCAACCTAATTCACCCCTCCACTTT.

This clone was recorded a few times. One end of the junction does not line up with germline, which may come from a read error. The sample holds other DNA sequences that translate to the same CDR3. V and J are TRBV6-2 or TRBV6-3 and TRBJ2-3, with a weak D call TRBD2 (5 bases). The germline V gene has CDR1 MNHEY and CDR2 SVGEGT. The CDR3 has 12 residues. The CDR3: CASSSSTDTQYF. In DNA form, the CDR3 reads TGTGCCAGCAGTTCTAGCACTGATACGCAGTATTTT.

The V gene is TRBV19, the J gene TRBJ1-4; D might be TRBD1 (5 bases). V was clipped by 5 bases and J by 5 bases, with 15 bases between them. The CDR3 has 15 residues. Per germline, CDR1 LNHDA and CDR2 SQIVND (reference sequence). In nucleotides, the CDR3 is TGTGCCAGTAGTGGGGGGGACTCGGGAAATGAAAAACTGTTTTTT. The encoded protein is CASSGGDSGNEKLFF.

This clone showed up just once. This chain's CDR3 is CASSPSTGRRDEQYF. For the CDR3, the DNA is TGTGCCAGCTCACCTTCGACAGGGCGGAGGGACGAGCAGTACTTC. This chain links TRBV18 with TRBJ2-7, with D possibly being TRBD1 (7 bases). Germline V gene data show CDR1 as KGHSH and CDR2 as LQKENI. Trimming took off 3 bases at V and 5 bases at J, with 17 bases between the two ends. The CDR3 extends over 15 amino acids.

J is TRBJ1-5 and V is TRBV7-2; unclear D gene. CDR1 and CDR2 from the germline V gene are SGHTA and FQGNSA. V lost 5 bases and J lost 9, with 17 bases in between. This CDR3 has 14 amino acids. CDR3: CASSAAVRYSPQHF. The CDR3 coding sequence is TGTGCCAGCAGCGCGGCGGTAAGATACTCGCCCCAGCATTTT.

The J gene is TRBJ1-1, the V gene TRBV9, with D maybe TRBD1 (6 bases). Germline V gene data show CDR1 as SGDLS and CDR2 as YYNGEE. V was clipped by 0 bases and J by 3 bases, with 15 bases between them. CDR3 length equals 16 residues. CDR3 sequence: CASSVGGGWGHTEAFF. The CDR3, as DNA: TGTGCCAGCAGCGTAGGAGGGGGTTGGGGTCACACTGAAGCTTTCTTT.

The DNA for the CDR3 is TGTGCCAGCAGTGAATTCGGAGAACAAGACGGGGGCTACACCTTC. Protein: CASSEFGEQDGGYTF. V and J are TRBV25-1 and TRBJ1-2; D is ambiguous. Per germline, CDR1 MGHDK and CDR2 SYGVNS. The V gene lost 1 base and the J gene lost 8 bases, with 17 bases spanning the gap. The CDR3 runs to 15 residues.

This clone occurred once. V and J are TRBV6-2 or TRBV6-3 and TRBJ2-2; D is ambiguous. The CDR3 extends over 12 amino acids. The germline V gene encodes CDR1 MNHEY and CDR2 SVGEGT. Trimming pared 8 bases from V and 3 bases from J, leaving 7 bases between. This CDR3 reads CASGRHTGELFF. The CDR3, as DNA: TGTGCCAGCGGCCGGCACACCGGGGAGCTGTTTTTT.

This chain connects TRBV7-8 to TRBJ2-3, with 10 bases identical to TRBD2. V was clipped by 6 bases and J by 5 bases; unmatched bases: 5. The CDR3 extends over 14 amino acids. Germline values: CDR1 SGHVS, CDR2 FQNEAQ. CDR3 region: CASRHIAGGDTQYF. The DNA of the CDR3 is TGTGCCAGCAGGCATATAGCGGGAGGAGATACGCAGTATTTT.

The gene calls are TRBV7-8 and TRBJ1-5, with D tentatively TRBD1 (6 bases). The germline gives CDR1 SGHVS, CDR2 FQNEAQ. The V end was cut by 5 bases, the J end by 0 bases, with 17 bases between. The length of the CDR3 is 17 residues. The CDR3 bases are TGTGCCAGCAGCAAGCAAAGGGGGGGTTATAGCAATCAGCCCCAGCATTTT. Translation gives CASSKQRGGYSNQPQHF.

Here the CDR3 reads CASSFSTSGTYSGEQYF. Written as DNA, the CDR3 is TGTGCCAGCAGCTTTTCTACCTCCGGGACTTACTCGGGGGAGCAGTACTTC. V gene TRBV5-4 combines with J gene TRBJ2-7; D might be TRBD2 (6 bases). Per the germline V gene, CDR1 is SGHNT and CDR2 is YYREEE (reference sequence). This CDR3 has 17 amino acids. V shed 2 bases and J shed 7 bases, with 25 bases lying between them.

Here the CDR3 reads CASSEVRQGEAFF. The CDR3 nucleotides read TGTGCCAGCAGTGAGGTCCGACAGGGTGAAGCTTTCTTT. The chain is built from TRBV2 and TRBJ1-1, with 7 bases fitting TRBD1. Looked up from germline, CDR1 is SNHLY and CDR2 is FYNNEI. The CDR3 has 13 residues. Unmatched junction bases numbered 5, after V lost 3 bases and J lost 7 bases.